This T cell receptor (beta chain) was sequenced in a study of breast tumors, draining lymph nodes, adjacent tissues. Findings and limits, study-wide: Findings are consistent with lymph node origin and intratumoral expansion of most tumor T cells. The lymph node origin of tumor T cells was framed as consistent with a hypothesis, not demonstrated. Tumor and nontumor repertoires were significantly more similar in luminal-like than in basal-like breast cancer. Compared with lymph nodes, tumors were less diverse; compared with nontumor tissue, more.

TCRdb re-analysed the multiplex PCR reads in MiXCR, keeping a single row per CDR3 protein. The table has 200,000 to 300,000 distinct CDR3 sequences, 30% seen once. Breast cancer patients provided tissue from their axillary draining lymph nodes. The V gene's germline CDR1 is MNHEY and CDR2 SVGAGI. The CDR3 spans 14 residues. Trimming cost V 5 bases and J 7 bases, with 14 bases left between them. As regards this clonotype: Its antigen is as yet unknown.

The sample consisted of axillary lymph node tissue. The sequence was obtained from a female donor with breast cancer. Some clones in this sample may be carry-over from other donors' samples. The chain carries TRBV6-5 and TRBJ2-2; D is possibly TRBD2 (5 bases). CDR3 protein: CASSHPGAGGELFF. CDR3 coding DNA: TGTGCCAGCAGTCACCCGGGTGCGGGCGGGGAGCTGTTTTTT.